This record concerns one T cell receptor (beta chain) sequence. The antigen is not known. This entry comes from a study of T cell responses to AZD1222 COVID-19 vaccine. Study outcomes and limitations: Donors were mostly white British, more females; clonal diversity possibly underestimated.

Generated by immunoSEQ multiplex PCR, the TCRdb table keeps only in-frame clones and is missing some. The table has some 90,000 clones, more than 70% seen once. CDR3 length equals 13 residues. This rearrangement joins TRBV7-5 to TRBJ2-5; no DNA check was done on the table's D call, TRBD1. TRBV7-5 is a recognized pseudogene. Sequences were derived from peripheral blood, sampled on day 0 of AZD1222 vaccination. The clonotype comes from an adult in good health. CDR3 nucleotide sequence: TGTGCCAGAAGCTTCGAGGACAGGGAGACCCAGTACTTC. Encoded protein: CARSFEDRETQYF.